These 13 T cell receptor beta chains came from one sample sequenced in a study of blood T cell repertoires in COVID-19. The data were produced by immunoSEQ multiplex PCR, yet TCRdb's version contains in-frame clones alone and is incomplete. The sample yields hundreds of thousands of clones, 89% seen once. The specimen sequenced was peripheral blood. Receptors originate from a man younger than 35 with COVID-19, enrolled during active disease.

In its sample, this clone was seen once. This chain links TRBV25-1 with TRBJ1-1; weak D call: TRBD1 (6 bases). Germline loops: CDR1 MGHDK, CDR2 SYGVNS. This CDR3 has 14 amino acids. The V end lost 7 bases, the J end lost 5 bases, and 17 bases lay between the germline ends. In DNA form, the CDR3 reads TGTGCCAGCACTCCAGGGGTCGTAGGAACTGAAGCTTTCTTT. It encodes CASTPGVVGTEAFF.

The chain carries TRBV9 and TRBJ2-7, with a possible D match to TRBD1 (6 bases). The CDR3 sequence is 14 residues long. Germline V gives CDR1 SGDLS, CDR2 YYNGEE. Trimming shortened V by 0 bases and J by 3 bases, and 10 bases separated the two germline ends. The CDR3 DNA reads as TGTGCCAGCAGCGTAGGGCGGACAGACTACGAGCAGTACTTC. This encodes CASSVGRTDYEQYF.

This rearrangement joins TRBV3-1 (or the pseudogene TRBV3-2) to TRBJ1-1; D is unresolved. Trimming cost V 4 bases and J 1 base, with 13 bases left between them. This CDR3 spans 15 amino acids. Per germline, CDR1 LGHDT and CDR2 YNNKEL (reference sequence). DNA for the CDR3: TGTGCCAGCAGCCGTCACCGAGGAGGGAACACTGAAGCTTTCTTT. Translating gives CASSRHRGGNTEAFF.

This clone appeared a single time. CDR3 protein: CASSEATGGPYGYTF. Here the CDR3 DNA reads TGTGCCAGCAGTGAAGCGACAGGGGGCCCCTATGGCTACACCTTC. The V call is TRBV2, the J call TRBJ1-2; 10 nucleotides line up with TRBD1. Germline CDR1 reads SNHLY; CDR2 reads FYNNEI. J gave up 4 bases and V 0 bases, and 2 bases lay outside the gene matches. The CDR3 is 15 amino acids.

In this sample, this clone turned up once. V usage is TRBV5-1 and J usage is TRBJ1-1; a possible D gene is TRBD1 (5 bases). Trimming stripped 3 bases from V and 7 bases from J, with 16 bases between. Germline lookup yields CDR1 SGHRS and CDR2 YFSETQ. CDR3 length: 14 amino acids. CDR3 sequence reads: CASSSPGVGLEAFF. CDR3 bases: TGCGCCAGCAGCTCGCCTGGGGTGGGACTTGAAGCTTTCTTT.

This chain uses TRBV19 with TRBJ2-1, with D maybe TRBD1 (5 bases). V lost 1 base, J lost 3 bases, and 10 bases lay in between. CDR3 length equals 15 residues. Germline loops: CDR1 LNHDA, CDR2 SQIVND (reference sequence). The CDR3 DNA follows: TGTGCCAGTAGTATAGGGCAGGGAATCTACAATGAGCAGTTCTTC. Its translation is CASSIGQGIYNEQFF. Supplemented by reference TRBV19 and TRBJ2-1, the full variable domain reads DGGITQSPKYLFRKEGQNVTLSCEQNLNHDAMYWYRQDPGQGLRLIYYSQIVNDFQKGDIAEGYSVSREKKESFPLTVTSAQKNPTAFYLCASSIGQGIYNEQFFGPGTRLTVL.

The chain has TRBV5-4 and TRBJ2-7; perhaps TRBD1 as D (6 bases). The ends were cut back, 2 bases at V and 0 bases at J, with 12 bases in the middle. The CDR3 is 15 amino acids. CDR1 is SGHNT, CDR2 YYREEE, per germline (reference sequence). CDR3 nucleotides: TGTGCCAGCAGCTTAGGCCAGGGGAGCTCCTACGAGCAGTACTTC. This translates into CASSLGQGSSYEQYF.

V is TRBV19 and J is TRBJ2-6, with 11 bases aligning to TRBD1. J lost 7 bases, V lost 7 bases, and 9 bases had no gene match. Germline assignment: CDR1 LNHDA and CDR2 SQIVND (reference sequence). The CDR3 has 16 residues. CDR3 loop: CASTNRGQGGANVLTF. The DNA of the CDR3 is TGTGCCAGTACCAACAGGGGACAGGGGGGAGCCAACGTCCTGACTTTC.

The rearrangement links TRBV6-1 to TRBJ2-1, with TRBD1 as a possible D gene (5 bases). Germline V lookup: CDR1 MNHNS, CDR2 SASEGT. This CDR3 is 15 amino acids long. Deletions cut 2 bases from V and 2 bases from J, with 10 bases between. The CDR3 DNA follows: TGTGCCAGCAGTGAATTGGGGCCGACCTACAATGAGCAGTTCTTC. Protein sequence: CASSELGPTYNEQFF.

V and J are TRBV24-1 and TRBJ1-6, with 7 bases that match TRBD1. The V and J ends lost 9 bases and 0 bases, in that order; junction bases with no gene match: 10. The CDR3 has 17 amino acids. The germline V gene encodes CDR1 KGHDR and CDR2 SFDVKD. CDR3 region: CATPKDRISSYNSPLHF. The CDR3 DNA reads TGTGCCACCCCTAAGGACAGGATCAGCTCCTATAATTCACCCCTCCACTTT.

The chain carries TRBV7-3 and TRBJ1-5; D ambiguous. Looked up from germline, CDR1 is SGHTA and CDR2 is FQGTGA. The CDR3 covers 17 residues. Trimming removed 5 bases from V and 2 bases from J, with 19 bases in between. The CDR3 sequence: CASSHPTPGGGNQPQHF. CDR3 DNA: TGTGCCAGCAGCCACCCCACTCCGGGTGGCGGCAATCAGCCCCAGCATTTT.

V and J are TRBV28 and TRBJ2-2; TRBD1 matches 8 bases. Germline lookup yields CDR1 MDHEN and CDR2 SYDVKM. The V gene end was trimmed by 6 bases and the J gene end by 5 bases; junction bases not matched to a gene: 8. The CDR3 sequence is 15 residues long. CDR3 sequence reads: CASSPTGAGTGELFF. DNA for the CDR3: TGTGCCAGCAGCCCGACAGGGGCTGGGACCGGGGAGCTGTTTTTT.

This clone appeared a single time. The CDR3 protein is CAWTTERRGYTF. The DNA for the CDR3 is TGTGCCTGGACCACGGAGCGGCGGGGCTACACCTTC. The V and J genes are TRBV30 and TRBJ1-2, with D hard to call. The germline V and J ends were trimmed by 4 bases and 8 bases, with 14 bases remaining between them. This CDR3 has 12 residues. Germline V CDR1 and CDR2: GTSNPN, SVGIG (reference sequence).